This T cell receptor beta chain derives from a study of CD8 T cells in Susac syndrome. The CDR3 length is 16 residues. Germline values: CDR1 MNHEY, CDR2 SMNVEV (reference sequence). With V trimmed by 9 bases and J by 0 bases, 11 bases remained unmatched. Random hexamers served to reverse transcribe roughly 0.5 to 1 ug RNA. The TCR beta CDR3 was amplified by immunoSEQ multiplex PCR across 54 Vbeta, 13 Jbeta. Via MiXCR, TCRdb re-called the immunoSEQ multiplex PCR reads, giving one row per CDR3 protein. The sample carries a few hundred thousand distinct CDR3 sequences, 92% recorded once. TEMRA cells were FACS-enriched, and CD8+ and CD4+ T cells were isolated negatively.

Sample: CD8+ T cells from PBMCs. The rearrangement joins TRBV27 to TRBJ1-5; TRBD1 matches at 7 bases. This TCR came from a human donor with multiple sclerosis. The CDR3: CARRQGGVISNQPQHF. The CDR3 region has the DNA TGTGCCAGAAGACAGGGTGGGGTAATTAGCAATCAGCCCCAGCATTTT.